This T cell receptor beta chain was sequenced during a study of CD8+ T cells in alopecia areata. As to treatment: oral pan-JAK inhibitor, 5-10 mg twice daily. Sampling of alopecia areata patients yielded lesional scalp punch biopsies as well as peripheral blood. Germline loops: CDR1 GTSNPN, CDR2 SVGIG (reference sequence). The CDR3 sequence is 16 residues long. V was shortened by 1 base and J by 5 bases, with 19 bases between the two germline ends. After isolation, RNA underwent reverse transcription to generate cDNA as the sequencing template. TCRdb keeps only in-frame clones here, not all; method: immunoSEQ multiplex PCR. The sample has 180,000 or so clones; 50% to 65% are singletons. Whole-study findings and limits: Lesional scalp, especially alopecia totalis/universalis, showed higher clonality than normal scalp.

About this clone: The antigen remains undetermined.

This receptor was identified in a human donor with alopecia areata. The V gene is TRBV30, the J gene TRBJ2-3, with a possible D match to TRBD2 (5 bases). The source was CD8+ T cells sorted from blood, collected at week 24, from a patient treated with tofacitinib. The CDR3 spells CAWSGPSGSPGDTQYF. The CDR3 DNA follows: TGTGCCTGGAGTGGCCCGTCGGGAAGCCCTGGAGATACGCAGTATTTT.